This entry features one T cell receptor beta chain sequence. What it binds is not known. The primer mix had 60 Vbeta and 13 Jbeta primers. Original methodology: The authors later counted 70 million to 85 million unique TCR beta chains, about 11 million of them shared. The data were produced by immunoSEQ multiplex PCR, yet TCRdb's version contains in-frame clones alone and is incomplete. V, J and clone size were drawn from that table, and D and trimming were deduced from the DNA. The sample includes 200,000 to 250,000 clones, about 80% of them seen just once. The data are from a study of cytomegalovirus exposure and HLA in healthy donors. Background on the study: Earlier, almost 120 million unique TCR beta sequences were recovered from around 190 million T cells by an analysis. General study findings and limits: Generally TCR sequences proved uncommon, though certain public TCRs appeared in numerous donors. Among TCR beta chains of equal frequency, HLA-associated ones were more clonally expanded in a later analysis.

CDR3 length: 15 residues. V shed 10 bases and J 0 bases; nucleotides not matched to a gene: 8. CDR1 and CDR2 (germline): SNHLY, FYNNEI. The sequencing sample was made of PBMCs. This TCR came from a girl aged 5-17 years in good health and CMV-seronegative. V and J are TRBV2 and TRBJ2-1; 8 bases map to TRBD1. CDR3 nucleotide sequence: TGTGCCACCACCTTAGGACAGGGCTCCTACAATGAGCAGTTCTTC. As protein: CATTLGQGSYNEQFF.